This T cell receptor beta chain comes out of a study of cytomegalovirus exposure and HLA in healthy donors. Assay used: immunoSEQ multiplex PCR; TCRdb lists only in-frame clones, some missing. The sample contains 120,000 or so clones, 85% to 90% of which appear only once. This CDR3 contains 15 residues. V was trimmed by 4 bases and J by 4 bases, leaving 16 bases between them. CDR1 and CDR2 (germline): PRHDT, FYEKMQ (reference sequence). Worth noting for this clone: The antigen is undetermined.

Study-wide findings and caveats: Researchers counted about 150 TCR beta chains as cytomegalovirus-associated.

The sample consisted of PBMCs. The TCR sequence derives from a young woman in good health and CMV-seronegative. The chain combines TRBV13 with TRBJ2-5; TRBD1 is a possible D gene (6 bases). The CDR3 reads CASSSQGVPGETQYF. DNA of the CDR3: TGTGCCAGCAGCTCACAGGGAGTTCCGGGAGAGACCCAGTACTTC. The full variable domain, its missing parts supplied by reference TRBV13 and TRBJ2-5, is AAGVIQSPRHLIKEKRETATLKCYPIPRHDTVYWYQQGPGQDPQFLISFYEKMQSDKGSIPDRFSAQQFSDYHSELNMSSLELGDSALYFCASSSQGVPGETQYFGPGTRLLVL.